This T cell receptor (beta chain) was profiled in a study of blood T cells in healthy people across ages. From germline, CDR1 is MNHNS and CDR2 SASEGT. This CDR3 comprises 14 residues. The V end lost 4 bases, the J end lost 7 bases, and 16 bases lay between the germline ends. Whole-study results and caveats: Among T cells, TCR beta diversity per million cells dropped roughly linearly as age rose.

On this clonotype itself: Antigen: not known. This is likely a read error, given that the CDR3 carries no conserved phenylalanine or tryptophan at its end.

Each sample used at least 6 million PBMCs. A sample-barcoded 5' primer and a J-beta primer mix were used in a second PCR of roughly 6 to 12 cycles. The authors tagged each cDNA molecule using a template-switch adaptor with 12 random nucleotides. TCRdb passed the 5' RACE reads through MiXCR, listing each CDR3 protein once. Here the sample spans roughly 1,000,000 distinct CDR3 sequences, almost 25% being singletons. The same sample was also studied in work on T cells of mothers and their children. Per that paper: Second-PCR amplification with M1S added sample barcodes and 2-4 random nucleotides.

The specimen was blood. The J gene is TRBJ2-5, the V gene TRBV6-1; no definite D call. The source of this sequence is a girl under 10 years old in good health. CDR3 in DNA: TGTGCCAGCAGTGGAAGACTCCCAGCCGGGACCCAGTACCTC. This encodes CASSGRLPAGTQYL.